One sample yielded the 4 T cell receptor beta chains listed below, sequenced in a study of cytomegalovirus exposure and HLA in healthy donors. With 60 Vbeta and 13 Jbeta primers, the PCR was carried out. The assay was immunoSEQ multiplex PCR, and TCRdb's table has in-frame clones only and misses some. This table holds some 120,000 clones, 72% found once. Source material: PBMCs. Receptors originate from a man younger than 45 in good health and CMV-seronegative.

V usage is TRBV5-1 and J usage is TRBJ1-1; a weak D match, TRBD1 (5 bases). CDR3 size: 15 residues. CDR1 SGHRS and CDR2 YFSETQ come from the germline V gene. Trimming took 0 bases from V and 4 from J, leaving 13 bases between them. CDR3 residues: CASSLVRAGGTEAFF. DNA of the CDR3: TGCGCCAGCAGCTTGGTCAGGGCGGGGGGCACTGAAGCTTTCTTT.

The chain links TRBV4-1 to TRBJ1-6, with D tentatively TRBD1 (6 bases). Germline loops: CDR1 MGHRA, CDR2 YSYEKL. The CDR3 contains 15 residues. Trimming took 4 bases from V and 4 from J, leaving 11 bases between them. The CDR3 spells CASSRGQQYNSPLHF. The CDR3 DNA is TGCGCCAGCAGCCGAGGACAGCAGTATAATTCACCCCTCCACTTT.

The J gene is TRBJ1-1, the V gene TRBV5-1; no reliable D call. Germline V lookup: CDR1 SGHRS, CDR2 YFSETQ. Trimming stripped 0 bases from V and 5 bases from J, with 11 bases between. The CDR3 runs 14 residues. CDR3 DNA: TGCGCCAGCAGCTTGGCCATTTCGGGAACTGAAGCTTTCTTT. This encodes CASSLAISGTEAFF.

The J gene is TRBJ2-5, the V gene TRBV5-1; TRBD1 aligns across 10 bases. The J segment lost 5 bases and the V segment lost 0 bases, leaving 10 bases of the junction unmatched. CDR3 length: 17 amino acids. CDR1 and CDR2 from the germline V gene are SGHRS and YFSETQ. The CDR3 DNA follows: TGCGCCAGCAGCTTGGGGCTCGGGGACAGGGGTTGGGAGACCCAGTACTTC. Translated: CASSLGLGDRGWETQYF.